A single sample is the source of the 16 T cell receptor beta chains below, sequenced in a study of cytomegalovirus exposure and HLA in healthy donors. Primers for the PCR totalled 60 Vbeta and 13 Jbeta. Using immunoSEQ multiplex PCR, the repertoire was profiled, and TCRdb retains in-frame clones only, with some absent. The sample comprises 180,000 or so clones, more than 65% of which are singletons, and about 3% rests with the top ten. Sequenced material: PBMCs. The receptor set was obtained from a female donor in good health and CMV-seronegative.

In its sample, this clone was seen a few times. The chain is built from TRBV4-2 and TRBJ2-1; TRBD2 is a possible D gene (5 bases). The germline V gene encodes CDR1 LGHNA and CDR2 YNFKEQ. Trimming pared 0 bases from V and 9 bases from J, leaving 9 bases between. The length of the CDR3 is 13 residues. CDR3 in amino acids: CASSQEEGSEQFF. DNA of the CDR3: TGTGCCAGCAGCCAAGAAGAGGGAAGTGAGCAGTTCTTC.

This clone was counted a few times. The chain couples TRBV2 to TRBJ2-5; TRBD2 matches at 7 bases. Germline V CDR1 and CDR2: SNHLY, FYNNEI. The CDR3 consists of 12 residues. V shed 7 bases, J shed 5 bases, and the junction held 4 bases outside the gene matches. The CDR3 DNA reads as TGTGCCAGCAAGGAACTAGCGGAGACCCAGTACTTC. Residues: CASKELAETQYF.

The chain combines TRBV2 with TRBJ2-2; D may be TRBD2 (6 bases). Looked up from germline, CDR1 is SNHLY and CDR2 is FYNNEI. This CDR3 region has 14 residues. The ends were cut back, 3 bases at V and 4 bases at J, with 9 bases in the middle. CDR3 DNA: TGTGCCAGCAGTGAGTGGGACTCCACCGGGGAGCTGTTTTTT. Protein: CASSEWDSTGELFF.

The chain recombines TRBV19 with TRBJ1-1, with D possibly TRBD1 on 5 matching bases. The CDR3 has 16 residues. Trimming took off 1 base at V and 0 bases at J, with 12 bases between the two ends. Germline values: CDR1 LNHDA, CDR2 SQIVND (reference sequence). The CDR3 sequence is CASSIGFRGMNTEAFF. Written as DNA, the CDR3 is TGTGCCAGTAGTATAGGGTTTAGGGGCATGAACACTGAAGCTTTCTTT.

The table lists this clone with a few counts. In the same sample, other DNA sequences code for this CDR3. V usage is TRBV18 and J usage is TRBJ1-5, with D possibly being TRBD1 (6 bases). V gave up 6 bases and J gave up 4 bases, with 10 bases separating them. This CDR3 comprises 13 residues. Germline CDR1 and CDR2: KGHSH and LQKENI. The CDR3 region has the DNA TGTGCCAGCTCCCCGGGACAAAATCAGCCCCAGCATTTT. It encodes CASSPGQNQPQHF.

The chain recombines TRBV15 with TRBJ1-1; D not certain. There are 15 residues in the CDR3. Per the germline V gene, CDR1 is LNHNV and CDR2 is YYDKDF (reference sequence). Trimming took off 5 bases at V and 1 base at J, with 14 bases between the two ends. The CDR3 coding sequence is TGTGCCACCAGCTCTGCGGGAGGTAGGAACACTGAAGCTTTCTTT. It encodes CATSSAGGRNTEAFF.

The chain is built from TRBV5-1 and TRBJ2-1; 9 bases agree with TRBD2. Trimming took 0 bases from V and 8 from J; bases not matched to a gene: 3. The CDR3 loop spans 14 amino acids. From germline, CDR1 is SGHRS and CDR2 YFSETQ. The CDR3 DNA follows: TGCGCCAGCAGCTTGGGCGGGGGGGCGGATGAGCAGTTCTTC. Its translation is CASSLGGGADEQFF.

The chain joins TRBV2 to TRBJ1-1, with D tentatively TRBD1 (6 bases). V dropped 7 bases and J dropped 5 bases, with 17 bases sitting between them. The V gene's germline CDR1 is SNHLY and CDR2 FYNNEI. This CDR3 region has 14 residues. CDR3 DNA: TGTGCCAGCACCCCTGAGGGGGGAGGGACTGAAGCTTTCTTT. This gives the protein CASTPEGGGTEAFF.

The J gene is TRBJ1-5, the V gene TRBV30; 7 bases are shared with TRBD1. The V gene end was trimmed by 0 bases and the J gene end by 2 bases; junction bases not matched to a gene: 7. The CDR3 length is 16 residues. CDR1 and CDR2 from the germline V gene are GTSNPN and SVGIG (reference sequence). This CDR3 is CAWSVRTGARNQPQHF. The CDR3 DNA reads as TGTGCCTGGAGTGTACGAACAGGGGCGCGCAATCAGCCCCAGCATTTT.

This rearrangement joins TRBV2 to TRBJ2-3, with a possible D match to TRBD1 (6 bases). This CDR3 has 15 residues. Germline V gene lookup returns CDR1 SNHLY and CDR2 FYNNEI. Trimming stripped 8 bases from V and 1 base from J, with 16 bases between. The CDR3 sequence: CASGSGVGGTDTQYF. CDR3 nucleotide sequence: TGTGCCAGCGGCTCAGGGGTAGGGGGCACAGATACGCAGTATTTT. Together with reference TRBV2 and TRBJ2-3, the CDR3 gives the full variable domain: EPEVTQTPSHQVTQMGQEVILRCVPISNHLYFYWYRQILGQKVEFLVSFYNNEISEKSEIFDDQFSVERPDGSNFTLKIRSTKLEDSAMYFCASGSGVGGTDTQYFGPGTRLTVL.

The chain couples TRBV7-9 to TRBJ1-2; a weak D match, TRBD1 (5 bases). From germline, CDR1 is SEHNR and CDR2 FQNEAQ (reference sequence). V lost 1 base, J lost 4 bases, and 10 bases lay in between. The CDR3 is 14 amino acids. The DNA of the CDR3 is TGTGCCAGCAGCTTAGTCGGGGGACTCTATGGCTACACCTTC. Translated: CASSLVGGLYGYTF.

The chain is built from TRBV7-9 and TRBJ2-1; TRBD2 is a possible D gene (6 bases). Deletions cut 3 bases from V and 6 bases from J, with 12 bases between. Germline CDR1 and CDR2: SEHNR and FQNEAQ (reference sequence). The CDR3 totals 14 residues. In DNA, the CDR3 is TGTGCCAGCAGCTTTAGCCTGGGGGGCAATGAGCAGTTCTTC. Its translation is CASSFSLGGNEQFF.

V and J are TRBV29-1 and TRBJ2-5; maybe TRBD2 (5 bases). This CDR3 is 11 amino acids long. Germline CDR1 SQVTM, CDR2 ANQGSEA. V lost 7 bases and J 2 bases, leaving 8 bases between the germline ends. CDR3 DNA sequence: TGCAGCGCACGGGAACAAGAGACCCAGTACTTC. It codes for CSAREQETQYF.

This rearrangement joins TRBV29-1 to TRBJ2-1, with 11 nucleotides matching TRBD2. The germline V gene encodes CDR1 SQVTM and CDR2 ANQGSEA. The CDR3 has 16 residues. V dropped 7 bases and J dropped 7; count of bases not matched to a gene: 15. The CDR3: CSGLIWLAGGRNEQFF. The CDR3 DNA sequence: TGCAGCGGTTTGATCTGGCTAGCGGGAGGTCGGAATGAGCAGTTCTTC.

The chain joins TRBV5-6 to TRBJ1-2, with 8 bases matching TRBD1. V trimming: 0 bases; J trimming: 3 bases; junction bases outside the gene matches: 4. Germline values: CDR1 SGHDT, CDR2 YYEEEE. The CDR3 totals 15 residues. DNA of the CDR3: TGTGCCAGCAGCTTGGGCGGACAGGGCCACTATGGCTACACCTTC. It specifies CASSLGGQGHYGYTF.

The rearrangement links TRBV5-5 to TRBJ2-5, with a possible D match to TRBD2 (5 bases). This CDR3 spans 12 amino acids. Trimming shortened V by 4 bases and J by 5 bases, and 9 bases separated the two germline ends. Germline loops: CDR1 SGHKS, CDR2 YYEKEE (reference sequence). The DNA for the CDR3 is TGTGCCAGCAGCCTCGGGGTCGAGACCCAGTACTTC. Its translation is CASSLGVETQYF.